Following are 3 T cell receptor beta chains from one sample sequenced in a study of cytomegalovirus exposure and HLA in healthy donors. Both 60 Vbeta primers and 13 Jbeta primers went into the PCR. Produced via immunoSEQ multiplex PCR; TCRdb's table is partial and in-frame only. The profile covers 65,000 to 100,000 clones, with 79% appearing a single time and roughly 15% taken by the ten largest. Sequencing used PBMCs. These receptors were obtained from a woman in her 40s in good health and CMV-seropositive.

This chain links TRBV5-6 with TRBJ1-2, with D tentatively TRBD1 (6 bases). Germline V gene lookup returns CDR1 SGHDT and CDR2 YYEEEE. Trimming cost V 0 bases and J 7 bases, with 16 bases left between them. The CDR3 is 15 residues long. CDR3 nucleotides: TGTGCCAGCAGCTTGGCCTCCCAGGGGAGGGGTGGCTACACCTTC. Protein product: CASSLASQGRGGYTF.

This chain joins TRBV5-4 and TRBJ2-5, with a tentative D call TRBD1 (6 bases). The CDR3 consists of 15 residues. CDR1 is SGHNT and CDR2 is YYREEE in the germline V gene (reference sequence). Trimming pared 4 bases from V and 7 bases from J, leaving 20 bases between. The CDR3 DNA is TGTGCCAGCAGCCGCACGACAGGAGGTGGAGGGACCCAGTACTTC. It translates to CASSRTTGGGGTQYF.

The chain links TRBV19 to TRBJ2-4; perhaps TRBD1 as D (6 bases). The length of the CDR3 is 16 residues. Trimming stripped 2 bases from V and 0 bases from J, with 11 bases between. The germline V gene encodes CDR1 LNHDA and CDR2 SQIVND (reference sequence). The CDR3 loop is CASSIQGKLAKNIQYF. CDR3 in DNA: TGTGCCAGTAGTATACAGGGGAAACTAGCCAAAAACATTCAGTACTTC.